These T cell receptor beta chains were read from a single sample in a study of blood T cell repertoires in COVID-19. Sequencing was performed with immunoSEQ multiplex PCR; in TCRdb, only in-frame clones are kept and a portion is missing. The data show roughly 84,000 clones, with roughly 75% seen just once and 3.5% to 4.5% held by the top ten. Sample: peripheral blood. Every receptor here comes from a woman in her 50s with acute or convalescent COVID-19. The conserved cysteine and the conserved F or W are not part of the CDR3 here. Fields, in order: J gene, V gene, D gene, CDR3 protein. D genes are given only for firm matches.

>TRBJ1-1|TRBV19|TRBD1
ASSTQGGNTEAF
>TRBJ1-2|TRBV5-4|TRBD1
ASSPETGTGDIGGYT
>TRBJ2-7|TRBV4-3|-
ASSQDGGSYEQY
>TRBJ1-3|TRBV18|TRBD1
ASSTGAISGNTIY
>TRBJ1-2|TRBV19|TRBD1
ASSSPRTGENYGYT
>TRBJ1-1|TRBV7-8|TRBD1
ASKRTGISATEAF
>TRBJ2-3|TRBV4-2|TRBD2
ASSLLAGVTDTQY
>TRBJ1-2|TRBV7-9|-
ASSLEPIYGGLNGYT
>TRBJ1-2|TRBV6-6|-
AGKVGSYGYT
>TRBJ2-2|TRBV5-1|-
ASSTGQTNTGELF
>TRBJ1-2|TRBV28|-
ASSSRYGYT
>TRBJ1-3|TRBV6-4|-
ASSDSKGAGNTIY
>TRBJ2-3|TRBV3-1/TRBV3-2|-
ASSHGIGGPDTQY
>TRBJ2-7|TRBV20-1|TRBD1
SASRALGQGTYEQY
>TRBJ2-5|TRBV5-1|TRBD2
ASSLVAGAETQY
>TRBJ2-3|TRBV6-5|TRBD2
ASSKTSGIPDTQY
>TRBJ2-7|TRBV5-4|TRBD1
ASSWDSNGPYEQY
>TRBJ1-2|TRBV27|-
ASSSMISRDGYT
>TRBJ2-6|TRBV7-9|-
ASSLVSLSGANVLT
>TRBJ1-2|TRBV6-1|-
ASSEDWRVDGYT
>TRBJ1-5|TRBV30|-
AWSDQGQPQH
>TRBJ1-4|TRBV6-6|-
ATTRGGDEKLF
>TRBJ2-1|TRBV9|TRBD2
ASSVAGAGGSSRLQNEQF
>TRBJ1-2|TRBV28|-
ASSLSGGRGYT
>TRBJ2-1|TRBV6-6|TRBD2
ASSYSPSGVGGEQF
>TRBJ2-5|TRBV18|-
ASSRTVRSNEGGQY
>TRBJ2-6|TRBV27|-
ASSNPGVGAGANVLT
>TRBJ1-1|TRBV11-2|-
ASSFPRQMNTEAF
>TRBJ1-5|TRBV5-6|TRBD1
ASSFGQGSNQPQH
>TRBJ2-1|TRBV6-5|TRBD1
ATTQRDRGGDEQF
>TRBJ1-1|TRBV10-3|-
AISDKGGTNTEAF
>TRBJ2-1|TRBV7-9|TRBD2
ASSRPLAGEDNEQF
>TRBJ2-3|TRBV27|-
ASSLASVYTDTQY
>TRBJ1-2|TRBV4-2|-
ASSQVAVGGYGYT
>TRBJ2-3|TRBV3-1/TRBV3-2|-
ASSQHGPTDTQY
>TRBJ2-3|TRBV15|TRBD2
ATSSPLGLAGGQGDTQY
>TRBJ1-2|TRBV23-1|-
ASSQSEGYT
>TRBJ1-2|TRBV3-1/TRBV3-2|-
ASSQDHQGGGYT
>TRBJ1-1|TRBV27|-
ASSTRQFMNTEAF
>TRBJ2-5|TRBV10-3|-
AISGGGGNGRETQY
>TRBJ2-3|TRBV11-2|TRBD2
ASSPLAGKTDTQY
>TRBJ2-1|TRBV5-1|-
ASSLDEGKQF
>TRBJ2-2|TRBV28|-
ASLPRSNTGELF
>TRBJ1-1|TRBV30|TRBD1
AWSRQGLNTEAF
>TRBJ2-3|TRBV10-3|-
AISESASGTDTQY
>TRBJ2-3|TRBV19|-
ASSIQGTDTQY
>TRBJ2-6|TRBV4-1|TRBD1
ASSQEGTGGLGANVLT
>TRBJ1-2|TRBV7-3|TRBD1
ASSLTPRTGAYGYT
>TRBJ1-1|TRBV18|TRBD1
ASSPETGPYTEAF
>TRBJ2-5|TRBV6-2/TRBV6-3|-
ASSSLQTQY
>TRBJ2-7|TRBV6-1|-
ASSEGNRNTYEQY
>TRBJ1-5|TRBV19|-
ASSPAFTGMGQPQH
>TRBJ2-2|TRBV10-3|TRBD1
AISGSGTGGTGELF
>TRBJ2-2|TRBV4-1|-
ASSQEGRDAGELF
>TRBJ2-2|TRBV5-1|TRBD1
ASSLGDRDTGELF
>TRBJ1-1|TRBV11-1|-
ASSGQMNTEAF
>TRBJ1-1|TRBV6-5|-
ASSQFQGTEAF
>TRBJ2-2|TRBV5-1|-
ASSVRGIGDTGELF
>TRBJ2-3|TRBV3-1/TRBV3-2|-
ASSQVGWGETDTQY
>TRBJ1-1|TRBV18|-
ASSTGTQNTEAF